The sequence of this T cell receptor (beta chain) was determined in a study of identical twins. This clonotype was seen more than once but under ten times. TCRdb re-derived calls from the 5' RACE reads in MiXCR, one entry per CDR3 protein. The sample holds some 250,000 distinct CDR3 sequences, approximately 7.1% seen once. The CDR3 has 16 residues. The same data also contributed to another study, on T cells expressing NK-cell markers. That source notes: The study found dominant NKG2C+ clonotypes at 1.0-7.0% of CD8+ T cells in about six donors.

Sequencing was carried out using CD8+ T cells sorted from blood. This clonotype was obtained from a woman under 30 in good health. The chain carries TRBV21-1 and TRBJ2-7; no DNA check was done on the table's D call, TRBD2. TRBV21-1 is reported as a pseudogene. The CDR3 bases are TGTGCCAGCAGCCCCCCTTTAATGGGGGAGGGGGACGAGCAGTACTTC. It translates to CASSPPLMGEGDEQYF.